The 6 T cell receptor beta chains reported below all come from one sample, sequenced in a study of blood T cell repertoires in COVID-19. Sequencing used immunoSEQ multiplex PCR; TCRdb keeps in-frame clones, though not all of them. The sample has under 250,000 clones, 70% to 90% seen once; the top ten hold roughly 3%. Sequenced sample: peripheral blood. These receptor sequences come from a man between 18 and 35 years old with active or convalescent COVID-19.

V gene TRBV3-1 (or the pseudogene TRBV3-2) combines with J gene TRBJ1-5; D unclear. Trimming stripped 0 bases from V and 3 bases from J, with 9 bases between. The CDR3 totals 15 residues. Germline-derived CDR1 and CDR2 are LGHDT and YNNKEL (reference sequence). CDR3 coding DNA: TGTGCCAGCAGCCAAGATCCGGGTTTCAATCAGCCCCAGCATTTT. It specifies CASSQDPGFNQPQHF.

In its sample, this clone was seen once. This chain connects TRBV28 to TRBJ1-6; TRBD1 matches 8 bases. CDR1 is MDHEN and CDR2 is SYDVKM in the germline V gene. The CDR3 is 15 residues long. The V and J ends lost 3 bases and 7 bases, in that order; junction bases with no gene match: 5. The CDR3 spells CASSFRDRLNSPLHF. CDR3 nucleotide sequence: TGTGCCAGCAGTTTCCGGGACAGGTTAAATTCACCCCTCCACTTT.

This rearrangement joins TRBV9 to TRBJ2-2; D gene unclear. V was cut by 2 bases and J by 1 base, with 9 bases left in between. There are 15 residues in the CDR3. CDR1 is SGDLS, CDR2 YYNGEE, per germline. The CDR3: CASSVRSGNTGELFF. CDR3 in DNA: TGTGCCAGCAGCGTCCGGTCAGGGAACACCGGGGAGCTGTTTTTT.

This chain uses TRBV28 with TRBJ2-7; 7 bases fit TRBD2. Trimming at V came to 8 bases and at J to 3 bases, leaving 10 bases not matched to a gene. Germline V lookup: CDR1 MDHEN, CDR2 SYDVKM. The CDR3 has 14 residues. The CDR3 loop reads CASFYGAGNYEQYF. Here the CDR3 DNA reads TGTGCCAGCTTCTATGGAGCGGGAAACTACGAGCAGTACTTC.

The rearrangement joins TRBV10-3 to TRBJ1-2; a possible D gene is TRBD1 (5 bases). Germline loops: CDR1 ENHRY, CDR2 SYGVKD. This CDR3 spans 16 amino acids. With 3 bases removed from V and 2 bases from J, the gap between germline ends came to 16 bases. The CDR3 region has the DNA TGTGCCATCAGTGATGTAGTAAAGGGGCTGAACTATGGCTACACCTTC. Translated, it gives CAISDVVKGLNYGYTF.

This rearrangement joins TRBV7-6 to TRBJ1-3, with 8 bases lining up with TRBD1. The V segment lost 5 bases and the J segment 1 base; nucleotides outside the gene matches: 4. This CDR3 spans 15 amino acids. The germline CDR1 and CDR2 sequences are SGHVS and FNYEAQ. The CDR3 DNA follows: TGTGCCAGCAGCAGTAACAGGGGGTCTGGAAACACCATATATTTT. Translated, it gives CASSSNRGSGNTIYF.